This T cell receptor (beta chain) was identified in a study of T cells in Graves' hyperthyroidism and ophthalmopathy. At the level of the study: Peripheral blood was drawn at first diagnosis, prior to all treatment. The study, taken as a whole, reports: In the blood, most expanded thyroid clonotypes above 0.001 appeared as well. Median prediction lead before ophthalmopathy onset was about 6.7 months with the model.

From RNA transcripts, TCR beta CDR3 regions were amplified. HTBI primers were used for first-round RT-PCR of the TCR CDR3. TCRdb recomputed calls from the multiplex PCR reads with MiXCR, one row per CDR3 protein. Of around 690,000 distinct CDR3 sequences listed, 15% to 20% are singletons. Diagnosing involved the use of clinical symptoms, serum thyroxine and TRAb, thyroid ultrasound and orbital computed tomography. V shed 1 base and J shed 6 bases, with 17 bases lying between them. Germline V gene sequence: CDR1 LGHNA, CDR2 YSLEER. The CDR3 contains 16 residues. This clonotype was picked up one time. The target antigen is unknown.

The TCR originated in a man aged 45-60 years with Graves' hyperthyroidism. The chain carries TRBV4-3 and TRBJ2-3, with TRBD2 as a possible D gene (5 bases). Sequenced material: blood. In nucleotides, the CDR3 is TGCGCCAGCAGCCAAGGGACTCTCATAGAAGCGGATACGCAGTATTTT. Protein sequence: CASSQGTLIEADTQYF.